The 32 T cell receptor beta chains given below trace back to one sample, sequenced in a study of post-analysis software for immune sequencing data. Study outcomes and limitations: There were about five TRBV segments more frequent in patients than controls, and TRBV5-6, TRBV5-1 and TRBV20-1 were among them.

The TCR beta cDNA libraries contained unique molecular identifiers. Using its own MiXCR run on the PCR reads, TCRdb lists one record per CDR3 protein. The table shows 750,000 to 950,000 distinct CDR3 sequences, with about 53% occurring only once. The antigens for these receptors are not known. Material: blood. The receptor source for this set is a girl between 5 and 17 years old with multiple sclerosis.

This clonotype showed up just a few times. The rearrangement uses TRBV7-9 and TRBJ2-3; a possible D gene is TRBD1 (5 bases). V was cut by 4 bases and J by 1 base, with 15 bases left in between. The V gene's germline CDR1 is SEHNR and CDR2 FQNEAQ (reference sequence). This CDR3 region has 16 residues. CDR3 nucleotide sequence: TGTGCCAGCAGCTCAGGCCAGGGTTCCGGCACAGATACGCAGTATTTT. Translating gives CASSSGQGSGTDTQYF.

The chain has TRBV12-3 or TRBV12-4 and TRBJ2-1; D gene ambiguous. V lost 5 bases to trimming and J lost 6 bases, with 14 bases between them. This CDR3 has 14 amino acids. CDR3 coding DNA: TGTGCCAGCAGTCATTCCCGTACCGGCAATGAGCAGTTCTTC. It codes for CASSHSRTGNEQFF.

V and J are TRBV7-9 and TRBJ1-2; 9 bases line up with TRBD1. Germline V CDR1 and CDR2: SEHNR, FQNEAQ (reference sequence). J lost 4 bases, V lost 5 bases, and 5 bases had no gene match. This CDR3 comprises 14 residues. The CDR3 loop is CASSPPDRGYGYTF. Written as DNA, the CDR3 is TGTGCCAGCAGCCCGCCGGACAGGGGCTATGGCTACACCTTC.

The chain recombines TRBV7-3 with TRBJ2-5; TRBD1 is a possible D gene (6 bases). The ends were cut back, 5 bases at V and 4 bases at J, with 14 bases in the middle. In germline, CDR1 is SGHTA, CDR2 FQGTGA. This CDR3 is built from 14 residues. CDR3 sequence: CASSPGAGSETQYF. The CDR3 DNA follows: TGTGCCAGCAGCCCAGGGGCGGGTTCAGAGACCCAGTACTTC.

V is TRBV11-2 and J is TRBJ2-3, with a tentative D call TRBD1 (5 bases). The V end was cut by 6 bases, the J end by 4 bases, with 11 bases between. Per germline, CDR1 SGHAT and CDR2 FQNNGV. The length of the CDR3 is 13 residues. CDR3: CASRTGLADTQYF. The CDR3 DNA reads TGTGCCAGCAGAACAGGCTTGGCAGATACGCAGTATTTT.

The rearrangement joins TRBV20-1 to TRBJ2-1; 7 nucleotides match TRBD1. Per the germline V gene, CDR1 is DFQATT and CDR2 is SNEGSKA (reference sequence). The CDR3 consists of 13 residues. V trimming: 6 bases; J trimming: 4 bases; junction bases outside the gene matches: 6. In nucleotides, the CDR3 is TGCAGTGCCCGACAGGGCCAATACAATGAGCAGTTCTTC. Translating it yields CSARQGQYNEQFF.

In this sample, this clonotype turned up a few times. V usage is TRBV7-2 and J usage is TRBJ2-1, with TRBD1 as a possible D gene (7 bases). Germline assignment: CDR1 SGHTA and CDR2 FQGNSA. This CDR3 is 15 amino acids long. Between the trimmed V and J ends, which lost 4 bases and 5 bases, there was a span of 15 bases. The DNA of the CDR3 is TGTGCCAGCAGCTCCCACAGGGGCGGGGACAATGAGCAGTTCTTC. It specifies CASSSHRGGDNEQFF.

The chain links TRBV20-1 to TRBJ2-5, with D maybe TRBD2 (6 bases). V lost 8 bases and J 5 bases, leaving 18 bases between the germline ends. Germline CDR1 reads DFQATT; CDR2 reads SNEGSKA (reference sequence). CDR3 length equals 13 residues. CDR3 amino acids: CSSSSPGGETQYF. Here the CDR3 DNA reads TGCAGTTCCTCTAGCCCCGGAGGGGAGACCCAGTACTTC.

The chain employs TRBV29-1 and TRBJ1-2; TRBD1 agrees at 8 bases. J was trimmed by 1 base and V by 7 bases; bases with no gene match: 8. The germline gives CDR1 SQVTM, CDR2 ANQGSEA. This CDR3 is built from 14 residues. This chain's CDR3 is CSGLTGEVNYGYTF. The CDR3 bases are TGCAGCGGCCTGACAGGGGAGGTTAACTATGGCTACACCTTC.

CDR3 nucleotides: TGTGCCAGCAGCTTAGCAGCAGCGGGAGTCCACGAGCAGTACTTC. It specifies CASSLAAAGVHEQYF. The chain combines TRBV13 with TRBJ2-7; TRBD2 agrees at 8 bases. This CDR3 is 15 amino acids long. The trim removed 1 base at V and 5 bases at J, leaving 7 bases unmatched. Germline loops: CDR1 PRHDT, CDR2 FYEKMQ (reference sequence).

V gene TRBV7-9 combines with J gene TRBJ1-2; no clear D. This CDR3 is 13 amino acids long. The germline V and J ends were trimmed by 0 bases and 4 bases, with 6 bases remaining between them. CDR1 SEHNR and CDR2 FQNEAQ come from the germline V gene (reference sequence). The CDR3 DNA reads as TGTGCCAGCAGCTTAGCGAAATCCTATGGCTACACCTTC. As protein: CASSLAKSYGYTF. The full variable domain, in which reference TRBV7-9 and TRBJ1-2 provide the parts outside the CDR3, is DTGVSQNPRHKITKRGQNVTFRCDPISEHNRLYWYRQTLGQGPEFLTYFQNEAQLEKSRLLSDRFSAERPKGSFSTLEIQRTEQGDSAMYLCASSLAKSYGYTFGSGTRLTVV.

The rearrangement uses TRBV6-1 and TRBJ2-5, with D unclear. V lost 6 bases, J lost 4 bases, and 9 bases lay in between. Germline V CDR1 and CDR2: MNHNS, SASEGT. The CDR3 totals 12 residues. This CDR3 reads CASRHTRETQYF. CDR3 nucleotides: TGTGCCAGCAGGCACACCCGAGAGACCCAGTACTTC.

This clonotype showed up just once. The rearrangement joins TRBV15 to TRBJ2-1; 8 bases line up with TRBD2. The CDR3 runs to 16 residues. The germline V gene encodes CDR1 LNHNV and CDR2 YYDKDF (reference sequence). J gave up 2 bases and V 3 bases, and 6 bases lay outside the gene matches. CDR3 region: CATSSELAGPYNEQFF. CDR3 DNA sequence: TGTGCCACCAGCAGCGAATTAGCGGGGCCCTACAATGAGCAGTTCTTC.

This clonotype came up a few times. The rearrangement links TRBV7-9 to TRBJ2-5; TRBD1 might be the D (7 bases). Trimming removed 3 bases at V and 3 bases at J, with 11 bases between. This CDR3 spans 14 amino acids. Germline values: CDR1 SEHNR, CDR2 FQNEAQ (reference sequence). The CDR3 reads CASSLGGQKETQYF. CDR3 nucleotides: TGTGCCAGCAGCTTGGGGGGACAGAAAGAGACCCAGTACTTC.

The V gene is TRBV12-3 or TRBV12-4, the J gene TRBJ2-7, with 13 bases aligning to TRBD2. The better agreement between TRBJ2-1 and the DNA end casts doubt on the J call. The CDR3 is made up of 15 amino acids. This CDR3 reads CASSRTSGGFNEQFF. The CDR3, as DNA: TGTGCCAGCAGCCGGACTAGCGGGGGTTTCAATGAGCAGTTCTTC.

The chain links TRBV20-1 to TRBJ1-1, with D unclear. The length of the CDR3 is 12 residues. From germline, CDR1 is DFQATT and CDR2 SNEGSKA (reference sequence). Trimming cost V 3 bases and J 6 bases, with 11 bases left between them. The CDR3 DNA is TGCAGTGCTAGTGAAGGGAGGCCTGAAGCTTTCTTT. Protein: CSASEGRPEAFF.

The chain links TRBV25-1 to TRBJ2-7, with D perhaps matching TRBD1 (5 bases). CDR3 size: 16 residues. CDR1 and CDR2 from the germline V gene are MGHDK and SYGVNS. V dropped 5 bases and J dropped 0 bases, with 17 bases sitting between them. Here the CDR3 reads CASSTPTERGSYEQYF. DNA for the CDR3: TGTGCCAGCAGTACCCCAACAGAAAGGGGCTCCTACGAGCAGTACTTC.

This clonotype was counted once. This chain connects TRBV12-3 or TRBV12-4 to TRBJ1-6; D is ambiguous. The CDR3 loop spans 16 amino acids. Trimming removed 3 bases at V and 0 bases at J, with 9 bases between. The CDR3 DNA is TGTGCCAGCAGTTTTTCGGGAAACTCCTATAATTCACCCCTCCACTTT. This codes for CASSFSGNSYNSPLHF.

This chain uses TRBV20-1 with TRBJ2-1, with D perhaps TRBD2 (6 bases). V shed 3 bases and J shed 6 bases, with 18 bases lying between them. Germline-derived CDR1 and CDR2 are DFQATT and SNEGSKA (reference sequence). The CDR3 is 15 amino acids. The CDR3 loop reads CSARELAGLTNEQFF. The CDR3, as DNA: TGCAGTGCTAGGGAACTAGCCGGACTGACCAATGAGCAGTTCTTC.

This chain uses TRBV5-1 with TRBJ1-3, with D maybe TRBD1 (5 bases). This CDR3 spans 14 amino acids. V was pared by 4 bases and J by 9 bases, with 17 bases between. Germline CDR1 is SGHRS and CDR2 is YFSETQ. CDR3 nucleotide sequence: TGCGCCAGCAGCCCTGCCCCCGGGGACTCCACCATATATTTT. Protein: CASSPAPGDSTIYF.

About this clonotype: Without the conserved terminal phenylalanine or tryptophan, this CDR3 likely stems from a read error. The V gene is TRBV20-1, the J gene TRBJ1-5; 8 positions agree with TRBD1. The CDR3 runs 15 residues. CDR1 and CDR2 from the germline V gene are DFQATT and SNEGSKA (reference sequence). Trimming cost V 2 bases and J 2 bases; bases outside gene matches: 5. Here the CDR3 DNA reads TGCAGTGCTAGACGGCCGGGACAGGGCAATCAGCCCCAGCATGTT. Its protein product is CSARRPGQGNQPQHV.

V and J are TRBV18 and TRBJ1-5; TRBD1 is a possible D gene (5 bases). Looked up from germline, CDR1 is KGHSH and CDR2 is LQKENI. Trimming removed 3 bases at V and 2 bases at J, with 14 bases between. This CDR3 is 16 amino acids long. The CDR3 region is CASSPSGGSGNQPQHF. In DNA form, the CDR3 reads TGTGCCAGCTCACCCTCCGGGGGGTCGGGCAATCAGCCCCAGCATTTT.

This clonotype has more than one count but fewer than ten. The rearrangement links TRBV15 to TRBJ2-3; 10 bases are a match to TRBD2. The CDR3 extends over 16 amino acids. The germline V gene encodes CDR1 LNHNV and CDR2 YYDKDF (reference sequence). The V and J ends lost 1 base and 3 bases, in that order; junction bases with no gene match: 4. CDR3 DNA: TGTGCCACCAGCAGAGTCCTAGCGGGGGCAACAGATACGCAGTATTTT. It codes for CATSRVLAGATDTQYF.

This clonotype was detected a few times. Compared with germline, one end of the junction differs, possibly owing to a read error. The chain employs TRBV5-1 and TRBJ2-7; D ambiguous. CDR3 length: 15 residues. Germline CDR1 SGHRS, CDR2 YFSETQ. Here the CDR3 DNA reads TGCGCCAGCAGTTTTGGGTCGGCAAGCTCCTACGAGCAGTGCTTC. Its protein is CASSFGSASSYEQCF.

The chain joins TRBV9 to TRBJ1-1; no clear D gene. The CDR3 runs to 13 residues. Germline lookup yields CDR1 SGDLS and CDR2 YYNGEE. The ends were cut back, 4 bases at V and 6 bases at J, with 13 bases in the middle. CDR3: CASSFGFDAEAFF. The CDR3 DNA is TGTGCCAGCAGCTTTGGTTTCGACGCTGAAGCTTTCTTT. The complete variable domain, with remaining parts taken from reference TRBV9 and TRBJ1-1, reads DSGVTQTPKHLITATGQRVTLRCSPRSGDLSVYWYQQSLDQGLQFLIQYYNGEERAKGNILERFSAQQFPDLHSELNLSSLELGDSALYFCASSFGFDAEAFFGQGTRLTVV.

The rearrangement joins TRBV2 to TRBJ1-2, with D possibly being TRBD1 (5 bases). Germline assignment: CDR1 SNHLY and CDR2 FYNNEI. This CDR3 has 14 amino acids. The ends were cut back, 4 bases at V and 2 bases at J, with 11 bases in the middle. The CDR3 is CASSVKTANYGYTF. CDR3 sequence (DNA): TGTGCCAGCAGTGTCAAGACAGCCAACTATGGCTACACCTTC. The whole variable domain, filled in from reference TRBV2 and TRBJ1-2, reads EPEVTQTPSHQVTQMGQEVILRCVPISNHLYFYWYRQILGQKVEFLVSFYNNEISEKSEIFDDQFSVERPDGSNFTLKIRSTKLEDSAMYFCASSVKTANYGYTFGSGTRLTVV.

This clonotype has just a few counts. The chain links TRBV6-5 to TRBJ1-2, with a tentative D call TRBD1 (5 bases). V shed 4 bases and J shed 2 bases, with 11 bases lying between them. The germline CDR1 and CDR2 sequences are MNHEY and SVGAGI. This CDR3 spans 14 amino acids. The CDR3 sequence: CASSFGRGNYGYTF. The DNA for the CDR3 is TGTGCCAGCAGTTTCGGTCGGGGCAACTATGGCTACACCTTC.

The CDR3 reads CASRTSGGKNEQFF. In DNA, the CDR3 is TGTGCCAGCAGGACTAGCGGGGGGAAGAATGAGCAGTTCTTC. The chain couples TRBV7-2 to TRBJ2-1; 13 nucleotides line up with TRBD2. V lost 6 bases to trimming and J lost 7 bases; unmatched junction nucleotides: 3. Germline values: CDR1 SGHTA, CDR2 FQGNSA. The CDR3 consists of 14 residues.

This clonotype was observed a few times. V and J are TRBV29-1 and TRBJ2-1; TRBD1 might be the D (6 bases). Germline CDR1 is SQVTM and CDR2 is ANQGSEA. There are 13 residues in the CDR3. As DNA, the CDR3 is TGCAGTTACAGGGATTTATCCTACAATGAGCAGTTCTTC. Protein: CSYRDLSYNEQFF.

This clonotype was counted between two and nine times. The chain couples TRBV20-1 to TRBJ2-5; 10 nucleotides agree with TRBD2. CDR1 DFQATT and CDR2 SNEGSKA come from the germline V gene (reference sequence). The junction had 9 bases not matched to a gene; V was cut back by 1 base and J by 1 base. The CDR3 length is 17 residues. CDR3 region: CSARVSGRPTIQETQYF. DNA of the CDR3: TGCAGTGCTAGAGTTAGCGGGAGGCCCACCATCCAAGAGACCCAGTACTTC.

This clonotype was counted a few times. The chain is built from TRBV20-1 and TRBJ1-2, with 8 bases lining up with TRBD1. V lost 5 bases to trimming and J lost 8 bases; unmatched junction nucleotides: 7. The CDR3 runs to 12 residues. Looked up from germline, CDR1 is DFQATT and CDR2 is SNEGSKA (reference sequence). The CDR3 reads CSAVTGGEGYTF. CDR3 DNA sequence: TGCAGTGCTGTTACAGGGGGTGAGGGCTACACCTTC.

CDR3 coding DNA: TGTGCCAGCAGTTACTACGGTCGGAATTCACCCCTCCACTTT. Amino acids: CASSYYGRNSPLHF. V is TRBV6-2 or TRBV6-3 and J is TRBJ1-6, with no clear D. Germline CDR1 is MNHEY and CDR2 is SVGEGT. This CDR3 region has 14 residues. V was shortened by 1 base and J by 7 bases, with 8 bases between the two germline ends.